Below, 20 T cell receptor beta chains from the same sample are listed, as sequenced in a study of blood T cell repertoires in COVID-19. Sequenced by immunoSEQ multiplex PCR; TCRdb stores in-frame clones only, minus some. Seen here are more than 85,000 clones, roughly 80% observed once, and the top ten hold about 4.5%. Sequencing was carried out using peripheral blood. The receptors were sampled from a human donor in a cohort sampled during active or convalescent COVID-19.

This clone has more than one count but fewer than ten. This chain connects TRBV6-2 or TRBV6-3 to TRBJ1-1; the D gene is possibly TRBD1 (6 bases). Germline V lookup: CDR1 MNHEY, CDR2 SVGEGT. The length of the CDR3 is 14 residues. The V end lost 0 bases, the J end lost 4 bases, and 9 bases lay between the germline ends. The CDR3 coding sequence is TGTGCCAGCAGTTACTCCCAGGGGTTCACTGAAGCTTTCTTT. Translation gives CASSYSQGFTEAFF.

This clone was detected a few times. This sequence joins TRBV5-5 and TRBJ2-1; a weak D match, TRBD2 (7 bases). V was trimmed by 6 bases and J by 8 bases, leaving 18 bases between them. This CDR3 spans 14 amino acids. CDR1 SGHKS and CDR2 YYEKEE come from the germline V gene (reference sequence). The CDR3 coding sequence is TGTGCCAGCACCCCAAGGGGGGGTGGAGATGAGCAGTTCTTC. Its translation: CASTPRGGGDEQFF.

The chain links TRBV18 to TRBJ2-5, with TRBD1 identical over 8 bases. The CDR3 has 15 residues. Germline values: CDR1 KGHSH, CDR2 LQKENI. The J segment lost 4 bases and the V segment lost 6 bases, leaving 10 bases of the junction unmatched. CDR3 nucleotide sequence: TGTGCCAGCTCCCCGGACAGGGCGGGCTTAGAGACCCAGTACTTC. It specifies CASSPDRAGLETQYF.

The chain carries TRBV24-1 and TRBJ2-5; TRBD2 aligns across 11 bases. The V gene end was trimmed by 7 bases and the J gene end by 3 bases; junction bases not matched to a gene: 6. The CDR3 extends over 15 amino acids. CDR1 is KGHDR, CDR2 SFDVKD, per germline. DNA of the CDR3: TGTGCCACCAGCGCAGCACTAGCGGGAGAAGAGACCCAGTACTTC. This translates into CATSAALAGEETQYF.

The CDR3: CASSYLSGGRSHEQFF. CDR3 DNA: TGTGCCAGCAGTTACCTCTCAGGGGGAAGGAGTCATGAGCAGTTCTTC. The chain combines TRBV6-2 or TRBV6-3 with TRBJ2-1; 7 nucleotides match TRBD1. Trimming took 2 bases from V and 8 from J; bases not matched to a gene: 12. The CDR3 is 16 amino acids. CDR1 is MNHEY and CDR2 is SVGEGT in the germline V gene.

In its sample, this clone was seen a few times. The chain joins TRBV28 to TRBJ2-7; D is possibly TRBD1 (6 bases). V shed 6 bases and J shed 0 bases, with 15 bases lying between them. CDR1 is MDHEN and CDR2 is SYDVKM in the germline V gene. The CDR3 length is 15 residues. The CDR3 is CASRPGTTSSYEQYF. The CDR3 DNA follows: TGTGCCAGCAGGCCCGGGACAACCAGCTCCTACGAGCAGTACTTC.

For the CDR3, the DNA is TGTGCCAGCACTAAGGGGGAACAGTCCGGTGGCTACACCTTC. It translates to CASTKGEQSGGYTF. The chain couples TRBV28 to TRBJ1-2; D might be TRBD1 (6 bases). V lost 7 bases to trimming and J lost 7 bases, with 19 bases between them. This CDR3 is built from 14 residues. CDR1 and CDR2 (germline): MDHEN, SYDVKM.

This clone was seen at least ten times. This chain connects TRBV4-2 to TRBJ2-5; no firm D call. Germline V gene sequence: CDR1 LGHNA, CDR2 YNFKEQ. Deletions cut 0 bases from V and 8 bases from J, with 16 bases between. The CDR3 has 15 residues. The CDR3 coding sequence is TGTGCCAGCAGCCAAGACAATGGTGATGGCAGAACCCAGTACTTC. This sequence encodes CASSQDNGDGRTQYF.

The chain recombines TRBV28 with TRBJ1-1; TRBD1 matches at 7 bases. V dropped 3 bases and J dropped 1; count of bases not matched to a gene: 8. The length of the CDR3 is 16 residues. CDR1 and CDR2 (germline): MDHEN, SYDVKM. CDR3 region: CASSLRRGRRNTEAFF. Written as DNA, the CDR3 is TGTGCCAGCAGTTTGAGGAGGGGGCGCAGGAACACTGAAGCTTTCTTT.

The V gene is TRBV5-1, the J gene TRBJ1-3; D gene ambiguous. Trimming removed 0 bases from V and 4 bases from J, with 5 bases in between. CDR3 length equals 13 residues. CDR1 and CDR2 (germline): SGHRS, YFSETQ. In nucleotides, the CDR3 is TGCGCCAGCAGCTTGGCCGCGGGAAACACCATATATTTT. Encoded protein: CASSLAAGNTIYF.

This chain connects TRBV7-2 to TRBJ2-7, with D possibly being TRBD2 (6 bases). V dropped 1 base and J dropped 11 bases, with 18 bases sitting between them. This CDR3 has 14 residues. CDR1 and CDR2 from the germline V gene are SGHTA and FQGNSA. The CDR3 nucleotides are TGTGCCAGCAGCTTAGGGTTGGCGGCAGGAGGGGAGTACTTC. The encoded protein is CASSLGLAAGGEYF. The entire variable domain, with the rest obtained from reference TRBV7-2 and TRBJ2-7, is as follows: GAGVSQSPSNKVTEKGKDVELRCDPISGHTALYWYRQSLGQGLEFLIYFQGNSAPDKSGLPSDRFSAERTGGSVSTLTIQRTQQEDSAVYLCASSLGLAAGGEYFGPGTRLTVT.

The chain carries TRBV19 and TRBJ2-7; 8 nucleotides agree with TRBD1. Germline V gives CDR1 LNHDA, CDR2 SQIVND (reference sequence). Trimming took 6 bases from V and 5 from J; bases not matched to a gene: 6. The CDR3 extends over 13 amino acids. The CDR3 region has the DNA TGTGCCAGTAGCTTGGGACAGGACAACGAGCAGTACTTC. Protein sequence: CASSLGQDNEQYF.

The chain recombines TRBV19 with TRBJ2-1; perhaps TRBD1 as D (6 bases). This CDR3 comprises 16 residues. From germline, CDR1 is LNHDA and CDR2 SQIVND (reference sequence). V was cut by 6 bases and J by 0 bases, with 15 bases left in between. The CDR3: CASSPEGGGSYNEQFF. The CDR3 DNA follows: TGTGCCAGTAGCCCGGAAGGGGGTGGCTCCTACAATGAGCAGTTCTTC. The full variable domain, its missing parts supplied by reference TRBV19 and TRBJ2-1, is DGGITQSPKYLFRKEGQNVTLSCEQNLNHDAMYWYRQDPGQGLRLIYYSQIVNDFQKGDIAEGYSVSREKKESFPLTVTSAQKNPTAFYLCASSPEGGGSYNEQFFGPGTRLTVL.

The genes are TRBV19 and TRBJ2-1; 9 bases line up with TRBD1. The CDR3 contains 16 residues. Germline lookup yields CDR1 LNHDA and CDR2 SQIVND (reference sequence). The ends lost 5 bases at V and 6 bases at J; junction bases unmatched: 11. The CDR3 is CASSASRDRARNEQFF. CDR3 DNA: TGTGCCAGTAGTGCTAGCCGGGACAGGGCTCGCAATGAGCAGTTCTTC.

The V and J genes are TRBV30 and TRBJ1-6; TRBD1 matches 9 bases. The CDR3 sequence is 15 residues long. Germline assignment: CDR1 GTSNPN and CDR2 SVGIG (reference sequence). V was clipped by 4 bases and J by 1 base; unmatched bases: 2. The CDR3 DNA sequence: TGTGCCTGGACCGACAGGGGGTCCTATAATTCACCCCTCCACTTT. As protein: CAWTDRGSYNSPLHF.

The CDR3 is CAIGRGEDYGYTF. CDR3 nucleotides: TGTGCCATCGGTAGAGGGGAGGACTATGGCTACACCTTC. The gene calls are TRBV10-3 and TRBJ1-2; D is perhaps TRBD1 (5 bases). The germline V gene has CDR1 ENHRY and CDR2 SYGVKD. V was shortened by 8 bases and J by 3 bases, with 13 bases between the two germline ends. The CDR3 loop spans 13 amino acids.

The chain uses TRBV29-1 and TRBJ1-1; no clear D. Germline values: CDR1 SQVTM, CDR2 ANQGSEA. The CDR3 is made up of 11 amino acids. The V end was cut by 0 bases, the J end by 11 bases, with 10 bases between. CDR3: CSVEDTVQAFF. The CDR3 DNA reads as TGCAGCGTTGAAGACACAGTGCAGGCTTTCTTT.

V is TRBV5-5 and J is TRBJ1-1; 8 bases match TRBD1. Germline V gene data show CDR1 as SGHKS and CDR2 as YYEKEE (reference sequence). V shed 5 bases and J 8 bases; nucleotides not matched to a gene: 20. CDR3 length: 17 residues. Here the CDR3 reads CASSPFLSPGQDLEAFF. CDR3 in DNA: TGTGCCAGCAGTCCCTTCCTTTCACCGGGACAGGACCTCGAAGCTTTCTTT.

This sequence joins TRBV5-1 and TRBJ1-4; 8 bases fit TRBD1. The CDR3 runs to 18 residues. After removal of 4 bases from V and 5 bases from J, the junction contained 16 bases not matched to a gene. Germline values: CDR1 SGHRS, CDR2 YFSETQ. The CDR3 DNA reads as TGCGCCAGCAGCCCGGGACAGGCGCTGTCACTAACCAATGAAAAACTGTTTTTT. The encoded protein is CASSPGQALSLTNEKLFF.

The V and J genes are TRBV7-2 and TRBJ1-1; 8 bases match TRBD1. Germline-derived CDR1 and CDR2 are SGHTA and FQGNSA. The CDR3 contains 15 residues. V shed 5 bases, J shed 4 bases, and the junction held 9 bases outside the gene matches. The CDR3 region has the DNA TGTGCCAGCAGCCGTGACAGGGGCAGGGGCACTGAAGCTTTCTTT. Amino acid sequence: CASSRDRGRGTEAFF.